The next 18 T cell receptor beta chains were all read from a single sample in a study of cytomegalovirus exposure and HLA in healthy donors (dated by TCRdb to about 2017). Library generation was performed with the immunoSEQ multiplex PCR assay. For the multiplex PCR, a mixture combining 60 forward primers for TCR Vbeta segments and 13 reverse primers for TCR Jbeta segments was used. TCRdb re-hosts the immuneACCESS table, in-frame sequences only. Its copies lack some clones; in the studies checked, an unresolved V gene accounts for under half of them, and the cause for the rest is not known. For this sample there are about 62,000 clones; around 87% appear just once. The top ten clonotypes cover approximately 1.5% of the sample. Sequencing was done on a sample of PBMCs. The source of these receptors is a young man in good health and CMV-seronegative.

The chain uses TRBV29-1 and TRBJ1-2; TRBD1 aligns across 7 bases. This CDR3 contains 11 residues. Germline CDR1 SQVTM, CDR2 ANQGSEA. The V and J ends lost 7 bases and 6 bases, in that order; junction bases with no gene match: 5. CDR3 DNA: TGCAGCGAAACAGGGGTAAATGGCTACACCTTC. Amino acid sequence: CSETGVNGYTF.

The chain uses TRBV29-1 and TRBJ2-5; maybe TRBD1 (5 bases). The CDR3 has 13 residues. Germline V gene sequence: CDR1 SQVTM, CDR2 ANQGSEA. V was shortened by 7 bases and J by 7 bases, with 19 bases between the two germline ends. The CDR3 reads CSAVGPDQGTQYF. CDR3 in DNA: TGCAGCGCGGTCGGTCCTGACCAGGGGACCCAGTACTTC.

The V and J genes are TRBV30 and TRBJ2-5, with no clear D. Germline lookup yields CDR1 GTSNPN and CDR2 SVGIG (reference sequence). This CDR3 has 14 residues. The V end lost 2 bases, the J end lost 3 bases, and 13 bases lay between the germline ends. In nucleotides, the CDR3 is TGTGCCTGGAGTCCAGGAACTTCGAAAGAGACCCAGTACTTC. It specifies CAWSPGTSKETQYF.

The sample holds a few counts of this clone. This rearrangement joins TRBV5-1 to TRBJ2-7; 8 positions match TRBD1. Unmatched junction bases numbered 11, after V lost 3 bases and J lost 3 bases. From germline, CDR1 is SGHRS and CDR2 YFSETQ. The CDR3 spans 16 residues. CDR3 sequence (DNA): TGCGCCAGCAGCTCGAGGGCAGGGGGCGACTTCTACGAGCAGTACTTC. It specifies CASSSRAGGDFYEQYF.

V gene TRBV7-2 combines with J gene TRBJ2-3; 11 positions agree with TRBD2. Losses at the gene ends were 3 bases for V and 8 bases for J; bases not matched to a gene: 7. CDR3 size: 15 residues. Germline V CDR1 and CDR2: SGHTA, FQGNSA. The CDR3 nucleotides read TGTGCCAGCAGCTTTAGCGGGGGGGCCCTGGGTACGCAGTATTTT. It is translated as CASSFSGGALGTQYF.

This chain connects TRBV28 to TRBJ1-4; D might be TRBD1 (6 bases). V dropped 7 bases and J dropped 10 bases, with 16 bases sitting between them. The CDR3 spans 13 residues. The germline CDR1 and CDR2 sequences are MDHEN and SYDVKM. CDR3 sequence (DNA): TGTGCCAGCACAATTTACAGGGAGGGAAAACTGTTTTTT. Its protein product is CASTIYREGKLFF.

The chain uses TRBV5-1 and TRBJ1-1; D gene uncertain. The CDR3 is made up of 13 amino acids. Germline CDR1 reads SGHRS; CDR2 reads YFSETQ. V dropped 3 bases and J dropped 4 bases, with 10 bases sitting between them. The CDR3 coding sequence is TGCGCCAGCAGCTGGGAGGAGGGCACTGAAGCTTTCTTT. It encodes CASSWEEGTEAFF. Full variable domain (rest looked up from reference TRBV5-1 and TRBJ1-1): KAGVTQTPRYLIKTRGQQVTLSCSPISGHRSVSWYQQTPGQGLQFLFEYFSETQRNKGNFPGRFSGRQFSNSRSEMNVSTLELGDSALYLCASSWEEGTEAFFGQGTRLTVV.

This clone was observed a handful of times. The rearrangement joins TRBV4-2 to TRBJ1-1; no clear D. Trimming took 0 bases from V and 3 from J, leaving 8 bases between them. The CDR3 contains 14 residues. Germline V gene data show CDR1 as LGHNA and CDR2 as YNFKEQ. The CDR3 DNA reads TGTGCCAGCAGCCAAGATTCGCACTACACTGAAGCTTTCTTT. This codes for CASSQDSHYTEAFF.

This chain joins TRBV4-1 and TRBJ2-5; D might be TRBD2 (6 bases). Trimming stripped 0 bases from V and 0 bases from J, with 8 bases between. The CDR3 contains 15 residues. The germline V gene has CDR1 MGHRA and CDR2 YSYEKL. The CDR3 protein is CASSQDTGDQETQYF. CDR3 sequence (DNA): TGCGCCAGCAGCCAAGATACGGGGGACCAAGAGACCCAGTACTTC.

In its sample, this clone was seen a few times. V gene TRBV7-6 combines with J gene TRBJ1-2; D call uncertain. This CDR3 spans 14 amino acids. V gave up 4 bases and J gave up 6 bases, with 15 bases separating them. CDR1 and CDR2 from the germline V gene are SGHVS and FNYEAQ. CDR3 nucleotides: TGTGCCAGCAGCTATCTAACAGAATTTAATGGCTACACCTTC. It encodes CASSYLTEFNGYTF.

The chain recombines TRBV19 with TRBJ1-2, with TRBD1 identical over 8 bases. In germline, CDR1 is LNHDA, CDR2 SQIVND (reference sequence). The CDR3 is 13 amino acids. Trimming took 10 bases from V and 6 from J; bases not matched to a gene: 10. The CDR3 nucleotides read TGTGCCACCTATCAGGGGGCGCTTGATGGCTACACCTTC. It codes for CATYQGALDGYTF.

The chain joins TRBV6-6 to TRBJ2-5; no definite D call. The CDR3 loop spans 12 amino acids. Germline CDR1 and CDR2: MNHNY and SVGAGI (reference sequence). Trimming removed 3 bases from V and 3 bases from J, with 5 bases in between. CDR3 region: CASSYLEETQYF. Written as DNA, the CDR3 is TGTGCCAGCAGTTATCTTGAAGAGACCCAGTACTTC.

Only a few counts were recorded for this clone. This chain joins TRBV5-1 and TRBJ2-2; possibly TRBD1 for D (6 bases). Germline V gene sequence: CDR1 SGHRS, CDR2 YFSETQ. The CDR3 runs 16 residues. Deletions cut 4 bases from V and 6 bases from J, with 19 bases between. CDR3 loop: CASSVNREGGAGELFF. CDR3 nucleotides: TGCGCCAGCAGCGTCAACAGGGAAGGCGGCGCCGGGGAGCTGTTTTTT. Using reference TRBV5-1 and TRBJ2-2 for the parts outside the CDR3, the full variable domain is KAGVTQTPRYLIKTRGQQVTLSCSPISGHRSVSWYQQTPGQGLQFLFEYFSETQRNKGNFPGRFSGRQFSNSRSEMNVSTLELGDSALYLCASSVNREGGAGELFFGEGSRLTVL.

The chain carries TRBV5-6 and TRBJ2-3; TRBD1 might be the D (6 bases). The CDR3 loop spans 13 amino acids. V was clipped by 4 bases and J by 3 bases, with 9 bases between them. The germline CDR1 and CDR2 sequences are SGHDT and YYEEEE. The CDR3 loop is CASSAQGTDTQYF. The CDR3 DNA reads TGTGCCAGCAGCGCACAGGGTACAGATACGCAGTATTTT.

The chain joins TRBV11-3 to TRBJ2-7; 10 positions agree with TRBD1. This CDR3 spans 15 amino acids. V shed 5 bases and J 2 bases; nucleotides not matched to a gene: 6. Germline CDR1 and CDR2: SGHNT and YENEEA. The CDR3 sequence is CASSQRGQGTYEQYF. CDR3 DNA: TGTGCCAGCAGCCAACGGGGACAGGGGACCTACGAGCAGTACTTC.

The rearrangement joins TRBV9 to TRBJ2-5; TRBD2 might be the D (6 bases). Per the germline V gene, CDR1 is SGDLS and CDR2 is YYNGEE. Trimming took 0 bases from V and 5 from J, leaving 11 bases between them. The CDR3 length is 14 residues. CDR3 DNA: TGTGCCAGCAGCGTAGGTGGGGGGACGGAGACCCAGTACTTC. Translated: CASSVGGGTETQYF.

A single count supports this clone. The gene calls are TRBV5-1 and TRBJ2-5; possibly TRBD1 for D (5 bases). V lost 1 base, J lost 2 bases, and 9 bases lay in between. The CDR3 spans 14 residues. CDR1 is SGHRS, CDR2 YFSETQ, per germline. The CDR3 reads CASSLFPGQETQYF. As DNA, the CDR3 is TGCGCCAGCAGCTTGTTTCCAGGGCAAGAGACCCAGTACTTC.

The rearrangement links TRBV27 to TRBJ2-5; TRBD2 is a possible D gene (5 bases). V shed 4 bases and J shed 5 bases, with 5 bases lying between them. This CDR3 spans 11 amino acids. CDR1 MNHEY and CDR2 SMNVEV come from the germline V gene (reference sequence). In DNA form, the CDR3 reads TGTGCCAGCAGTTCTAGCGAGACCCAGTACTTC. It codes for CASSSSETQYF.